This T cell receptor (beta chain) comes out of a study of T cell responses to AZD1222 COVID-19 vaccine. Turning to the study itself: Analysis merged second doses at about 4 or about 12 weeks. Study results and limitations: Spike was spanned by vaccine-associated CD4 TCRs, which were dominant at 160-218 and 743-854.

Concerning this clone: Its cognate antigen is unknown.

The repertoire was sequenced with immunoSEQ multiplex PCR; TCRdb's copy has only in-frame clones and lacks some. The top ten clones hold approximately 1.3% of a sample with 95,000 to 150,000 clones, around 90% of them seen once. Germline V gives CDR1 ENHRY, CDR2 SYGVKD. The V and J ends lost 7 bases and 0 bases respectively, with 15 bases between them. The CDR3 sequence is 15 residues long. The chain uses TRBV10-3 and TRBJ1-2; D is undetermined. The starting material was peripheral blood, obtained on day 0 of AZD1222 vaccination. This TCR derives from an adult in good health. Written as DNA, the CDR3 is TGTGCCATCAACCCGGGCCGGAATTCTAACTATGGCTACACCTTC. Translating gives CAINPGRNSNYGYTF.